The sequence of this T cell receptor (beta chain) was determined in a study of CD8 T cells in ankylosing spondylitis. Notes on the study in general: From matched ankylosing spondylitis synovial fluid, disease-linked clones were reportedly recovered at significantly enriched levels. Some of the motif variants had earlier been found in reactive arthritis patients' fluid and blood. CD8+ disease-linked clones were present at relatively low frequencies in blood.

Researchers built TCR beta libraries using quantitative 5'-RACE with molecular barcodes. TCRdb processed the 5' RACE reads anew with MiXCR; each CDR3 protein has one entry. Of tens of thousands of distinct CDR3 sequences listed, 7.4% are singletons. This clonotype was counted ten times or more. What it binds is not known. This receptor was obtained from a female donor with ankylosing spondylitis or in good health (not recorded which). Specimen: blood, either unsorted or a sorted T cell fraction (not recorded which).

CDR3 in amino acids: CASSSSQIHSPLHF. The CDR3 DNA reads as TGTGCCAGTAGTAGTTCTCAGATCCATTCACCCCTCCACTTT. The chain joins TRBV19 to TRBJ1-6; D is unresolved. The CDR3 is 14 residues long. V dropped 4 bases and J dropped 8 bases, with 12 bases sitting between them. Per germline, CDR1 LNHDA and CDR2 SQIVND (reference sequence).